This T cell receptor beta chain was observed in a study of T-cell memory formation after mild COVID-19 (dated by TCRdb to about 2021). Regarding the complete study: TCR sequence clusters from the two donors were found to be largely donor specific. T-cell clones expanding and contracting after mild COVID-19 in a couple of donors were tracked by longitudinal TCRalpha and TCRbeta repertoire sequencing. Two young, previously healthy adult volunteers, one female and one male, were included in the cohort. Paper-wide results and their limitations: The second-wave clones that peaked on day 37 were not confirmed to be SARS-CoV-2 specific. Balanced CD4/CD8 phenotypes were observed for clones contracting from day 15 to 85, whereas a bias towards CD4+ was observed for a second wave of clones expanding from day 15 to 37. The detection of some responding clones in pre-infection memory suggests that pre-existing cross-reactive memory T cells joined the SARS-CoV-2 response. Contracting CD4+ clones appeared mostly in the CM and EM memory subsets, whereas CD8+ clones were enriched in EMRA. Only a couple of mild cases were covered in the study, and larger cohorts including severe cases with pre-infection samples were considered necessary.

Ficoll-Paque density gradient centrifugation was used to isolate PBMCs. TCRdb shows the sequencer as Illumina NovaSeq 6000. TCRalpha and TCRbeta cDNA libraries were constructed by 5'RACE with constant-segment primers, with sample barcodes and unique molecular identifiers being introduced. RNA was extracted from every sample with Trizol reagent. Amplification of the libraries took two PCR steps, and the second step added a second sample barcode plus Illumina TruSeq adapters. Sequencing of libraries was performed on an Illumina NovaSeq with 2 x 150 bp paired-end reads. For the original study's pipeline: Reads were demultiplexed and collapsed into UMI-guided consensus sequences with migec v1.2.7. Using mixcr v2.1.11, UMI consensuses were aligned to TRA and TRB V and J templates and then assembled into clonotypes. Clonotypes were classified as expanded or contracted when called significant by both edgeR and NoisET, with noise models trained on biological replicates. For edgeR calls, the thresholds were a false discovery rate-adjusted p below 0.01 and a log2 fold-change of 1. As an exploratory analysis of dynamics, max-normalized trajectories of the 1000 most abundant clonotypes were examined by PCA with hierarchical clustering. Each responding clone was given a CD4 or CD8 phenotype based on the CD4+ and CD8+ repertoires, which had been sequenced separately. The public reads were reanalyzed by TCRdb: fastp trimming at Q25, MiXCR alignment, in-frame beta chains only. When rows share a CDR3 protein, they turn into one entry using the most common DNA and genes. TCRdb, rather than the study authors, made the V and J calls. The sample has 450,000 or so distinct CDR3 sequences on record, around a quarter of them singletons. Approximately 12% of the sample comes from the top ten.

Remarks on this clonotype: The clone's antigen remains unknown. Base qualities were left out, and no much larger clone turns up one base away.

Sequencing was performed on PBMCs or a T cell subset sorted from them (not recorded which). The origin of this receptor is an adult woman who had mild COVID-19 (a few samples of this study predate the infection). The sample titles of this study are shuffled in the database, so cell type and time point are left out; the donor was told from shared clones.

The DNA sequence is TGTGCCAGCGCGAGGGGGGTCTACAATGAGCAGTTCTTC. It is translated as CASARGVYNEQFF. Rearrangement joined TRBV12-3 or TRBV12-4 to TRBJ2-1, with the D assignment possibly TRBD1 or TRBD2, given 6 matching bases for each. The CDR3 spans 13 residues, from the cysteine through the phenylalanine. This entry keeps only the CDR3 DNA: 39 bases, framed from base 1. V is clipped by 8 bases and J by 3 bases, and the sequence between their germline boundaries is 11 bases long.